Given below is one T cell receptor (beta chain) in context. TRB was amplified from around 250-500 ng of blood genomic DNA. The data were taken from a study of T and B cells in COVID-19 patients. Study information: The recovered patients had mostly mild to moderate COVID-19 with outpatient management. At median age around 37 years, recovered patients were younger than active-infection patients at about 67. Critical illness requiring mechanical ventilation or extracorporeal membrane oxygenation affected about 60% of the 20 active-infection patients.

The germline CDR1 and CDR2 sequences are MNHEY and SVGEGT. With 8 bases removed from V and 6 bases from J, the gap between germline ends came to 14 bases. This CDR3 has 13 amino acids. TRB rearrangements were amplified by multiplex PCR with BIOMED2 TRB-A/B primers. MiXCR was run by TCRdb on the multiplex PCR reads, yielding one entry per CDR3 protein. The data hold about 12,000 distinct CDR3 sequences, with just under 30% observed a single time. The chain recombines TRBV6-2 or TRBV6-3 with TRBJ2-1; no reliable D call. This TCR derives from a human donor who had recovered from COVID-19. The specimen sequenced was blood. In DNA, the CDR3 is TGTGCCAGCGGAGCGTTAATCGGCAATGAGCAGTTCTTC. Translating gives CASGALIGNEQFF.